This T cell receptor beta chain emerged from a study of T-cell memory formation after mild COVID-19 (dated by TCRdb to about 2021). General notes on the study: TCR sequence clusters from the two donors were largely donor specific. Longitudinal TCRalpha and TCRbeta repertoire sequencing tracked T-cell clones expanding and contracting after mild COVID-19 in a couple of donors. Two young, previously healthy adult volunteers, one female and one male, were included in the cohort. Study-wide conclusions, independent of this receptor: Contracting CD4+ clones appeared mostly in the CM and EM memory subsets, whereas CD8+ clones were enriched in EMRA. The study included only a couple of mild cases, and larger cohorts that include severe cases with pre-infection samples were judged to be necessary. Some responding clones were detected in pre-infection memory, which suggested that pre-existing cross-reactive memory T cells had joined the SARS-CoV-2 response. Clones contracting from day 15 to 85 had balanced CD4/CD8 phenotypes, while a second wave expanding from day 15 to 37 was biased towards CD4+. The second-wave clones that peaked on day 37 were not confirmed to be SARS-CoV-2 specific.

This clonotype has just a few counts. Its antigen specificity is not known. Per-base quality was not reported, and no clone a single base away is much larger than it. The CDR1 and CDR2 encoded by the germline V gene are LGHNA and YNFKEQ. Measured from the cysteine to the phenylalanine, the CDR3 is 16 residues long. Only the CDR3 portion is preserved as DNA: 48 bases, with reading frame beginning at the first base. V loses 2 bases at its end and J loses 4 bases; junction bases beyond the gene matches: 10. Sequencing was carried out with an Illumina NovaSeq 6000. TCRalpha and TCRbeta cDNA libraries were built by 5'RACE with constant-segment primers, adding sample barcodes and unique molecular identifiers. RNA was extracted from every sample with Trizol reagent. The libraries were amplified in two PCR steps, and the second step added a second sample barcode and Illumina TruSeq adapters. Sequencing of the libraries was done on an Illumina NovaSeq, producing 2 x 150 bp paired-end reads. Concerning the study's data processing: The reads were demultiplexed and collapsed into UMI-guided consensus sequences using migec v1.2.7. Using mixcr v2.1.11, the UMI consensuses were aligned to TRA and TRB V and J templates and assembled into clonotypes. A clonotype was counted as expanded or contracted only when both edgeR and NoisET called the clonotype significant, with the noise models trained on biological replicates. For edgeR calls, the thresholds were a false discovery rate-adjusted p below 0.01 and a log2 fold-change of 1. As an exploratory analysis of dynamics, max-normalized trajectories of the 1000 most abundant clonotypes were examined by PCA with hierarchical clustering. Separately sequenced CD4+ and CD8+ repertoires were used to assign a CD4 or CD8 phenotype to each responding clone. TCRdb cleaned the public reads at Q25 with fastp, built clones with MiXCR and kept in-frame beta chains. Every entry covers one CDR3 protein and lists the most common genes and DNA from its rows. TCRdb, not the original authors, processed these V and J calls. This sample lists about 350,000 distinct CDR3 sequences; approximately 14% were detected once. Under 25% of the sample comes from the top ten.

Ficoll-Paque density gradient centrifugation was the method used to isolate PBMCs. The sequence derives from a man between 18 and 29 years old who had mild COVID-19 (a few samples of this study predate the infection). The sample titles of this study are shuffled in the database, so cell type and time point are left out; the donor was told from shared clones. Source material: PBMCs or a T cell subset sorted from them (not recorded which). This chain joins TRBV4-2 to TRBJ1-1; 7 central nucleotides agree with TRBD1. The nucleotide sequence is TGTGCCAGCAGCCAAAAGGGGGCGCATGGGGGCACTGAAGCTTTCTTT. It specifies CASSQKGAHGGTEAFF.